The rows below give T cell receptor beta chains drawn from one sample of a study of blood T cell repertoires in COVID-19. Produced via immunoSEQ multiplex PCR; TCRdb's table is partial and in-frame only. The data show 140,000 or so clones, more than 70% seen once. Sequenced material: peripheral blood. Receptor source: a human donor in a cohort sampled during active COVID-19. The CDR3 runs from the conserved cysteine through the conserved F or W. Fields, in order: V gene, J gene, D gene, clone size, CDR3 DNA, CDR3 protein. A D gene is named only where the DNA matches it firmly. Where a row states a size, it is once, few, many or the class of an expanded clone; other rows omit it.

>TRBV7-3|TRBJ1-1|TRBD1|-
TGTGCCAGCAGCTTAACTGGGACAGCCAACACTGAAGCTTTCTTT
CASSLTGTANTEAFF
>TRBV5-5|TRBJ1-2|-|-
TGTGCCAGCAGCGTGTACAGCTATGGCTACACCTTC
CASSVYSYGYTF
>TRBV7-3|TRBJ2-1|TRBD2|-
TGTGCCAGCAGCTTATTAGCGGGGGGGCGTTATGAGCAGTTCTTC
CASSLLAGGRYEQFF
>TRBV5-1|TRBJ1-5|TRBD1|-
TGCGCCAGCAGCTTGGGTGACAGGGATTATCAGCCCCAGCATTTT
CASSLGDRDYQPQHF
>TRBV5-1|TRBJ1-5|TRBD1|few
TGCGCCAGCACCGGGACAGGGGACATAGTGAGCAATCAGCCCCAGCATTTT
CASTGTGDIVSNQPQHF
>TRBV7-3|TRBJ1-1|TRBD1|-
TGTGCCAGCAGCTCGACAGGGGGGAACACTGAAGCTTTCTTT
CASSSTGGNTEAFF
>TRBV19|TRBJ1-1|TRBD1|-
TGTGCCAGTAGTATCCACCAGGGGGTCACTGAAGCTTTCTTT
CASSIHQGVTEAFF
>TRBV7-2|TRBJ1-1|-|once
TGTGCCAGCAGCTTAGTGGCAGGGCCCGTCTCAGCTGAAGCTTTCTTT
CASSLVAGPVSAEAFF
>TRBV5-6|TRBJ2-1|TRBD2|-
TGTGCCAGCAGCTTGGTGGCTAGCGGGGGGCGATACAATGAGCAGTTCTTC
CASSLVASGGRYNEQFF
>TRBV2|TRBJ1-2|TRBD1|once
TGTGCCAGCAGTACAGGGGGTTGGGGCTACACCTTC
CASSTGGWGYTF
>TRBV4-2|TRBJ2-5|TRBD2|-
TGTGCCAGCAGCCAAGATCTCCCCGCTAGCGGGGCCCCGTACCAAGAGACCCAGTACTTC
CASSQDLPASGAPYQETQYF
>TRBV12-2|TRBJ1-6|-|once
TGTGCAAGTCGCTTAGGACAGGCCTGTCTCCACTTT
CASRLGQACLHF
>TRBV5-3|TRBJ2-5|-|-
TGTGCCAGAAGCGTCGTAGCCTCCCAAGAGACCCAGTACTTC
CARSVVASQETQYF
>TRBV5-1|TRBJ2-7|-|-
TGCGCCAGCAGCTTGTTGGGCAGGTCCCCCGCCGAGCAGTACTTC
CASSLLGRSPAEQYF
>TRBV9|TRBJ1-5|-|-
TGTGCCAGCAGCCCCCGGGGGGACCCCAATCAGCCCCAGCATTTT
CASSPRGDPNQPQHF
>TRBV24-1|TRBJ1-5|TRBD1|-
TGTGCCACCAGTGATGCCACAGGGGTTCAGCCCCAGCATTTT
CATSDATGVQPQHF
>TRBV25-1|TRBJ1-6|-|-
TGTGCCAGCAGTGAATATAAGGGGCCGAATTCACCCCTCCACTTT
CASSEYKGPNSPLHF
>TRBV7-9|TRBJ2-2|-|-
TGTGCCAGCAGCTCCCCTAAGATAGGGGGTCGGAACACCGGGGAGCTGTTTTTT
CASSSPKIGGRNTGELFF
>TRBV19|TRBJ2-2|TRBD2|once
TGTGCCAGTACTCTCTATAGCGGGCCGAACACCGGGGAGCTGTTTTTT
CASTLYSGPNTGELFF
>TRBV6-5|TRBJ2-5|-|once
TGTGCCAGCAGTTACGTTCGGGAAGCGCAGACCCAGTACTTC
CASSYVREAQTQYF